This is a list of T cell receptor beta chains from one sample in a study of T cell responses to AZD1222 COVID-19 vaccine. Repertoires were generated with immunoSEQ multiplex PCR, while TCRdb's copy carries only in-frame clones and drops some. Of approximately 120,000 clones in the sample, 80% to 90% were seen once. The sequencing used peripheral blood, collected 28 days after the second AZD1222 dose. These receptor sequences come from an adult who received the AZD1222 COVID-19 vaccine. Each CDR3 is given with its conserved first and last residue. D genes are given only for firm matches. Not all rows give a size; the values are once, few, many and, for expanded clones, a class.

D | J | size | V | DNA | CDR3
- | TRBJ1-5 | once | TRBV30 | TGTGCCCTATCCGGGGGGAACGGGAATCAGCCCCAGCATTTT | CALSGGNGNQPQHF
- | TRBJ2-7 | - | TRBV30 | TGTGCCTGGAGTAAACAGGAGTACGAGCAGTACTTC | CAWSKQEYEQYF
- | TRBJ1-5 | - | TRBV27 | TGTGCCAGCAAGGAATGGCCTTATAGCAATCAGCCCCAGCATTTT | CASKEWPYSNQPQHF
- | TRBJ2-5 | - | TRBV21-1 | TGTGCCAGCAGCACAGACAGGGGCGGAGAGACCCAGTACTTC | CASSTDRGGETQYF
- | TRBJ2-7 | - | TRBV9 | TGTGCCAGCAGCGTAGATTTGGCCGTGCTCCACGAGCAGTACTTC | CASSVDLAVLHEQYF
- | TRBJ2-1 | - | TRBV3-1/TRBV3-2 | TGTGCCAGCAGCCAAGTTGGTGGGGGGGCCCGCGCCTATGAGCAGTTCTTC | CASSQVGGGARAYEQFF
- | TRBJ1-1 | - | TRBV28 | TGTGCCAGCAGTTTAGACATGAACACTGAAGCTTTCTTT | CASSLDMNTEAFF
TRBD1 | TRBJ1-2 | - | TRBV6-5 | TGTGCCAGCAGTTACTCTGCCAGGGGGCAAGGCTACACCTTC | CASSYSARGQGYTF
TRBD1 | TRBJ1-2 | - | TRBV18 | TGTGCCAGCTCCCCCGGACAGGGGGAGTATGGCTACACCTTC | CASSPGQGEYGYTF
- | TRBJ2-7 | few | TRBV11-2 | TGTGCCAGCAGCCCAGACTATAATTCCTACGAGCAGTACTTC | CASSPDYNSYEQYF
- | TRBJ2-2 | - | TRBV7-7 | TGTGCCAGCAGCTTAGGTGCCCAGCCGAACACCGGGGAGCTGTTTTTT | CASSLGAQPNTGELFF
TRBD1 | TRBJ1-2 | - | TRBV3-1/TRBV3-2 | TGTGCCAGCAGCTTTACAGGGGTAGGATATGGCTACACCTTC | CASSFTGVGYGYTF
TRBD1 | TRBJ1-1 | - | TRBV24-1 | TGTGCCTCTCGTCAGGGGGGGAACACTGAAGCTTTCTTT | CASRQGGNTEAFF
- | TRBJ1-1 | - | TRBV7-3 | TGTGCCAGCAGCCCATTTTCCAGGGAGACTGAAGCTTTCTTT | CASSPFSRETEAFF
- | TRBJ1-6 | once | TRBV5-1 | TGCGCCAGCAGCTTGGCGTTGGTTAATTCACCCCTCCACTTT | CASSLALVNSPLHF
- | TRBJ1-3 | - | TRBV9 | TGTGCCAGCAGCGCGATCTCTGGAAACACCATATATTTT | CASSAISGNTIYF
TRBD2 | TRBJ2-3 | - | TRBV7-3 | TGTGCCAGCAGCAAGGGACTAGCGGGGGATACGCAGTATTTT | CASSKGLAGDTQYF
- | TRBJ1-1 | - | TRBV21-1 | TGTGCCAGCAGCTCAACGACCGGTATGAACACTGAAGCTTTCTTT | CASSSTTGMNTEAFF
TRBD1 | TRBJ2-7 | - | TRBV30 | TGTGCCTGGACCAGGGGGACATATGACGAGCAGTACTTC | CAWTRGTYDEQYF
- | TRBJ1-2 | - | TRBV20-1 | TGCAGTGCTAGAGCCGATTATGGCTACACCTTC | CSARADYGYTF
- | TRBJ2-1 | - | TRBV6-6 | TGTGCCAGCAGTTACCCGGGACCGTACAATGAGCAGTTCTTC | CASSYPGPYNEQFF
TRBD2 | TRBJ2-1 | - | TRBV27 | TGTGCCAGCAGTTCCACTAGCGGGAGGCAGTTCTTC | CASSSTSGRQFF
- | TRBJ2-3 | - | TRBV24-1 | TGTGCCACCAGTGAATCGGGAAGGATAGATACGCAGTATTTT | CATSESGRIDTQYF
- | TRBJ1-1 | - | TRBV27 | TGTGCCAGCAGTTCCCCCCGACTAGTCACTGAAGCTTTCTTT | CASSSPRLVTEAFF
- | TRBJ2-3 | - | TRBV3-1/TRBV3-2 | TGTGCCAGCACGATGGGGAGACGCACAGATACGCAGTATTTT | CASTMGRRTDTQYF
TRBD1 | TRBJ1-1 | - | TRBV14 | TGTGCCAGCAGCGCCCAAGGGGGCTTCACTGAAGCTTTCTTT | CASSAQGGFTEAFF